This T cell receptor (beta chain) was obtained from a study of radiotherapy plus CTLA-4 blockade in lung cancer (dated by TCRdb to 2016 to 2018). In terms of the full investigation: Objective responses were observed in around 20% of enrolled patients, and disease control was achieved in 31%.

The library was produced with the immunoSEQ multiplex PCR assay. As stored in TCRdb, this immuneACCESS dataset retains in-frame rearrangements with V and J assigned. A fraction of the clones does not appear; measured against another copy, unresolved V genes explain less than half of the discrepancy, and the remainder lacks a known reason. This sample holds 40,000 to 50,000 clones; 75% to 85% were observed only once. The ten largest clones take up roughly 3.4% of the sample. Concerning this clone itself: There is no known antigen for this receptor. No base quality information exists; no much larger clone differs at one position.

The CDR3, from cysteine to phenylalanine, totals 14 residues. The entry retains the CDR3 DNA only, 42 bases that are in frame from base 1. CDR1 and CDR2 were assigned from the germline V gene as LGHNT and FRNRAP. Relative to germline, V is 3 bases shorter and J is 6 bases shorter, with 12 bases between their ends. What the study reported, not specific to this receptor: Early dynamic changes in blood T cell clones, together with increased serum interferon-beta after radiation, were reported as the strongest predictors of response. TCR clones derived from tumors expanded in peripheral blood after treatment with radiotherapy and ipilimumab.

In this study, focal radiation therapy paired with CTLA-4 blockade (ipilimumab) was tested in patients who had chemo-refractory metastatic non-small-cell lung cancer. Specimen: peripheral blood, collected from a patient treated with radiotherapy plus ipilimumab. The rearranged segments are TRBV12-5 and TRBJ2-1; a tentative D match to TRBD2 spans 6 bases. This TCR came from a human donor with non-small cell lung cancer who had stable disease on radiotherapy plus ipilimumab. The bases are TGTGCTAGTGGTTTTGAACGGGAGCTCAATGAGCAGTTCTTC. This is translated as CASGFERELNEQFF.